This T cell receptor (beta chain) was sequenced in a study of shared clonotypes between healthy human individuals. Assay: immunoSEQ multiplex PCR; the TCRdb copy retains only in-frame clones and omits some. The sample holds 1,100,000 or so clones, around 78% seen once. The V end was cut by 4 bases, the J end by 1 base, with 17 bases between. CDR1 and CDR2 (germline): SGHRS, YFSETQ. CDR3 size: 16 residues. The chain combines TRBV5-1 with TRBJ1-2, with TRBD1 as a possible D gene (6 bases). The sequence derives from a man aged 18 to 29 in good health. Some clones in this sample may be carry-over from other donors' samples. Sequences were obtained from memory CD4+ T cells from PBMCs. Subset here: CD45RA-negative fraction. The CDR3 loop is CASSPGTGLLNYGYTF. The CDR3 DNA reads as TGCGCCAGCAGCCCTGGTACAGGGCTTCTTAACTATGGCTACACCTTC.